The sequence of this T cell receptor (beta chain) was determined in a study of shared T cell receptors in the human thymus. From germline, CDR1 is MNHEY and CDR2 SMNVEV (reference sequence). Losses at the gene ends were 5 bases for V and 6 bases for J; bases not matched to a gene: 8. This CDR3 region has 14 residues. Produced via immunoSEQ multiplex PCR; TCRdb's table is partial and in-frame only. The sample carries under 700,000 clones, approximately 78% recorded once. Separately, the same data were catalogued under a study of human thymus T cells. That investigation notes: Donors were healthy Finnish infants having corrective surgery for congenital heart defects. Resections from corrective heart surgery supplied the thymus tissue. Seemingly biased V and J gene usage marked thymic and blood repertoires. Related studies found that unrelated individuals share highly overlapping thymic repertoires.

Sequencing was performed on thymocytes. The chain carries TRBV27 and TRBJ2-7; 9 nucleotides agree with TRBD1. The receptor comes from a boy less than two years old with a congenital heart defect. For the CDR3, the DNA is TGTGCCAGCAGTCCTATGGGACAGGGCCCCGAGCAGTACTTC. Its translation: CASSPMGQGPEQYF.